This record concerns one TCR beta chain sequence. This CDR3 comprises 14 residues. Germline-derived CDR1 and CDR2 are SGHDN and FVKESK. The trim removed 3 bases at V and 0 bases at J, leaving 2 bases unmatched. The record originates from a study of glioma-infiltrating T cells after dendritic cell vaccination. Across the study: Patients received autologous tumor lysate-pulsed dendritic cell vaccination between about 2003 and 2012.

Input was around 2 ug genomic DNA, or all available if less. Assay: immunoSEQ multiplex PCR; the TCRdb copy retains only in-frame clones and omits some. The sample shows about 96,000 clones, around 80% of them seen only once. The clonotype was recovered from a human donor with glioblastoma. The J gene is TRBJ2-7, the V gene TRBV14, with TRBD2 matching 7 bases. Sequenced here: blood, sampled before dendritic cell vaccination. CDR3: CASSQRGSSYEQYF. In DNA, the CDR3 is TGTGCCAGCAGCCAGCGGGGGAGCTCCTACGAGCAGTACTTC.